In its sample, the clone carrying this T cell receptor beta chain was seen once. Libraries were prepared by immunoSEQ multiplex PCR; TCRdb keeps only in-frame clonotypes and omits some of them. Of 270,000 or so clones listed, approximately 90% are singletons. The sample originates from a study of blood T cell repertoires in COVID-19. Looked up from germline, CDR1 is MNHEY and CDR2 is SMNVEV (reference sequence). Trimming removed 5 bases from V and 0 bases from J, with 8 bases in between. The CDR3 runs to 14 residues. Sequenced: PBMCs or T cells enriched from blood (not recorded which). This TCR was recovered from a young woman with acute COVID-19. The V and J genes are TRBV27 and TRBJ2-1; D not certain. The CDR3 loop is CASSPYSSYNEQFF. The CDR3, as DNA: TGTGCCAGCAGTCCGTACAGCTCCTACAATGAGCAGTTCTTC.